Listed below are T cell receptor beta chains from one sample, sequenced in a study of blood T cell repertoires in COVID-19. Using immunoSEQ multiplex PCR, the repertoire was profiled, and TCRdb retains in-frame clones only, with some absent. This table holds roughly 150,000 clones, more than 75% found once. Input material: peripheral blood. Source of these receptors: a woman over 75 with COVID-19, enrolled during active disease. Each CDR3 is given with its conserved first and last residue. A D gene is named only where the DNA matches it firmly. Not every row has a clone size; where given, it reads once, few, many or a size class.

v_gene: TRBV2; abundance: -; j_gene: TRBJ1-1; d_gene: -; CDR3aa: CASSNDRWDTEAFF; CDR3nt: TGTGCCAGCAGTAACGACAGGTGGGACACTGAAGCTTTCTTT
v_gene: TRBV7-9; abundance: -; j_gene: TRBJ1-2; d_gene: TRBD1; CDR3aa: CASSLGTGTGVGYTF; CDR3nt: TGTGCCAGCAGCTTAGGAACCGGGACAGGGGTCGGCTACACCTTC
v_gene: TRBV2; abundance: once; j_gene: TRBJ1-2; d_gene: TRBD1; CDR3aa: CASSSTGSYGYTF; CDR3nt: TGTGCCAGCAGTTCGACAGGGTCCTATGGCTACACCTTC
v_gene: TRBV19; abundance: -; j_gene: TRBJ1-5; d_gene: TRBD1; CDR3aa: CASLTGGGSDQPQHF; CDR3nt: TGTGCCAGCCTCACAGGGGGTGGCTCCGATCAGCCCCAGCATTTT
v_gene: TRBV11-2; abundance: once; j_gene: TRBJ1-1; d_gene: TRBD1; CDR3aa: CASSLVTGAGGAFF; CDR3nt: TGTGCCAGCAGCTTAGTTACAGGGGCTGGCGGAGCTTTCTTT
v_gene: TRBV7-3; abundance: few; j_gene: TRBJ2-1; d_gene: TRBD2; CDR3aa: CASSPTGLAGEGLVDEQFF; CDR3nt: TGTGCCAGCAGCCCCACCGGACTAGCGGGAGAGGGGTTAGTAGATGAGCAGTTCTTC
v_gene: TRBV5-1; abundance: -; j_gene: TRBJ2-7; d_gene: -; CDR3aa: CASSLVGSTYEQYF; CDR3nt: TGCGCCAGCAGCTTGGTTGGGAGTACCTACGAGCAGTACTTC
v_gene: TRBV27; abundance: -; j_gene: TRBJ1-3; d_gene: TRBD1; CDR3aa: CASSPGQGASGNTIYF; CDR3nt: TGTGCCAGCAGCCCTGGACAGGGGGCTTCTGGAAACACCATATATTTT
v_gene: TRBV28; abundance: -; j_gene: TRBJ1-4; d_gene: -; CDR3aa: CASSSPGFTNEKLFF; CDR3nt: TGTGCCAGCAGTTCACCAGGGTTTACTAATGAAAAACTGTTTTTT
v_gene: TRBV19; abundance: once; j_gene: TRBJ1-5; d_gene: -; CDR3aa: CASSPLDRWEQPQHF; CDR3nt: TGTGCCAGTAGCCCATTGGACAGATGGGAGCAGCCCCAGCATTTT
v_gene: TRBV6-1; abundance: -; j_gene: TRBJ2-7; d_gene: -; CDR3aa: CASSEIRGRGAYF; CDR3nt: TGTGCCAGCAGTGAAATTCGAGGGCGCGGGGCGTACTTC
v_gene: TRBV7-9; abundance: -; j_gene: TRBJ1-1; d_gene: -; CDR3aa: CASSLSGVGFEAFF; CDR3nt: TGTGCCAGCAGCTTATCAGGGGTGGGTTTTGAAGCTTTCTTT
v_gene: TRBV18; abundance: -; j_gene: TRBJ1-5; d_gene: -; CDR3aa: CASSPWDTQTNQPQHF; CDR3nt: TGTGCCAGCTCACCCTGGGACACCCAAACGAATCAGCCCCAGCATTTT
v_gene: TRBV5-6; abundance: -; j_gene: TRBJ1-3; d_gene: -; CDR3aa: CASSSGKEAGNTIYF; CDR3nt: TGTGCCAGCAGCTCAGGAAAGGAAGCTGGAAACACCATATATTTT
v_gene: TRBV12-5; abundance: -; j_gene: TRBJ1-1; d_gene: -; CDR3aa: CASGAGLENTEAFF; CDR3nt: TGTGCTAGTGGTGCTGGTTTAGAGAACACTGAAGCTTTCTTT
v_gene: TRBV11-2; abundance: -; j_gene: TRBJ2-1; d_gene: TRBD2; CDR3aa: CASSLVPSAGVFNEQFF; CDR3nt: TGTGCCAGCAGCTTAGTCCCCTCAGCGGGAGTATTCAATGAGCAGTTCTTC
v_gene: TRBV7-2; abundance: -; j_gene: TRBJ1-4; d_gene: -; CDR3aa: CASRRTGKFEKLFF; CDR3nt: TGTGCCAGCAGGAGAACAGGAAAATTCGAAAAACTGTTTTTT
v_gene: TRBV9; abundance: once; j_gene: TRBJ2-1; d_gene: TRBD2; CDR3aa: CASSSRDYQQFF; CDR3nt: TGTGCCAGCAGCTCCCGGGACTACCAGCAGTTCTTC
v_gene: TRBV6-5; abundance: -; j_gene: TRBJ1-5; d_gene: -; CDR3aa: CASRFSRWDQPQHF; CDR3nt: TGTGCCAGCAGATTTTCGAGGTGGGATCAGCCCCAGCATTTT
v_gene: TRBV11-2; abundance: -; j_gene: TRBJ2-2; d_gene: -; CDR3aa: CASSGRTHTGELFF; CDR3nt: TGTGCCAGCAGCGGTCGGACTCACACCGGGGAGCTGTTTTTT
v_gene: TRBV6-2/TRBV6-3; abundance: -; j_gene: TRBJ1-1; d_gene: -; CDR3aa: CASSYSGVKNTEAFF; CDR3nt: TGTGCCAGCAGTTACTCCGGGGTTAAGAACACTGAAGCTTTCTTT
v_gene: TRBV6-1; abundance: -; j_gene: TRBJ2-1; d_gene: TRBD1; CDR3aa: CASSVATGGFYNEQFF; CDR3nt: TGTGCCAGCAGTGTGGCGACAGGGGGTTTTTACAATGAGCAGTTCTTC
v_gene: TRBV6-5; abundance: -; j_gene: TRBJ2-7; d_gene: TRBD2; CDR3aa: CASRPAGLAGASQYF; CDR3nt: TGTGCCAGCAGACCGGCCGGGCTAGCGGGAGCTTCGCAGTACTTC
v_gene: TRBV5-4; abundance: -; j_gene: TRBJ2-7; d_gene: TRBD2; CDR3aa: CASSSLSGGTGNYEQYF; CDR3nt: TGTGCCAGCAGCTCGCTCTCGGGGGGGACCGGAAACTACGAGCAGTACTTC
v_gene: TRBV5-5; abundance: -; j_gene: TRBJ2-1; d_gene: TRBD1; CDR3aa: CASSLDRGLYNEQFF; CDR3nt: TGTGCCAGCAGCTTGGACAGGGGGCTCTACAATGAGCAGTTCTTC
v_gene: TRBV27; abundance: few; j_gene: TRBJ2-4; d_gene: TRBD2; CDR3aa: CASSWASGSIKNIQYF; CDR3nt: TGTGCCAGTAGCTGGGCTAGCGGGTCAATTAAAAACATTCAGTACTTC
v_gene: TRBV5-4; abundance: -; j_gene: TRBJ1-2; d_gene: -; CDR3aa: CASSLGRDDGYTF; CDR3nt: TGTGCCAGCAGCCTTGGACGGGATGATGGCTACACCTTC
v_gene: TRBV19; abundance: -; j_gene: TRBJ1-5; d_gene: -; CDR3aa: CASREQASWLNQPQHF; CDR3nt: TGTGCCAGTAGAGAACAGGCCTCTTGGCTCAATCAGCCCCAGCATTTT
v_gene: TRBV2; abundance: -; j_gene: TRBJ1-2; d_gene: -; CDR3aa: CASSVEGVSNYGYTF; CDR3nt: TGTGCCAGCAGCGTCGAGGGAGTCTCTAACTATGGCTACACCTTC
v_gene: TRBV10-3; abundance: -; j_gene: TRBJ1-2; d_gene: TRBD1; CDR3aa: CAIKGQGARLEGYTF; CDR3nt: TGTGCCATTAAGGGCCAGGGGGCACGGTTAGAGGGCTACACCTTC
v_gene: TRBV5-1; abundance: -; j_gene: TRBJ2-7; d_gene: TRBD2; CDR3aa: CASSFLASGGEQYF; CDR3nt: TGCGCCAGCAGCTTTTTGGCTAGCGGGGGGGAGCAGTACTTC
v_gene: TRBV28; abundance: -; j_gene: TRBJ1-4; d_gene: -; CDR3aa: CASSPVKGSNEKLFF; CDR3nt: TGTGCCAGCAGCCCCGTGAAAGGGAGTAATGAAAAACTGTTTTTT
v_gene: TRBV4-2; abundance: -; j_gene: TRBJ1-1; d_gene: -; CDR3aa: CASSQDGAGDTEAFF; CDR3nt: TGTGCCAGCAGCCAAGATGGGGCGGGGGACACTGAAGCTTTCTTT